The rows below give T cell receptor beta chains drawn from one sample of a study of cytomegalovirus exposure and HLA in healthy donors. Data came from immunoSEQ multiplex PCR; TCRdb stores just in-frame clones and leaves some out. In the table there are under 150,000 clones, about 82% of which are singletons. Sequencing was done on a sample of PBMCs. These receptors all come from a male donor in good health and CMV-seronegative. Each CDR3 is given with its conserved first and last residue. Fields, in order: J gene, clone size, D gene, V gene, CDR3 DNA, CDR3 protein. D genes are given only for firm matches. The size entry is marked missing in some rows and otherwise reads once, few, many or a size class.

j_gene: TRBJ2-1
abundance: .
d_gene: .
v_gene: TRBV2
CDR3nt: TGTGCCAGCACCCCCAGGTCTTATTACAATGAGCAGTTCTTC
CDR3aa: CASTPRSYYNEQFF

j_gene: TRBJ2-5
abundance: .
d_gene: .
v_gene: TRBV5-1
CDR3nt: TGCGCCAGCAGCTTAGGGTGGGAGGCCCAGTACTTC
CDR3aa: CASSLGWEAQYF

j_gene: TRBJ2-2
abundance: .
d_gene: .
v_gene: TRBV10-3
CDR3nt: TGTGCCATCAGTAACACGAACACCGGGGAGCTGTTTTTT
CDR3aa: CAISNTNTGELFF

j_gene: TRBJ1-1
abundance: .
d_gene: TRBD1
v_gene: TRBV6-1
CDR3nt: TGTGCCACGAAACAGGGGTCGAACACTGAAGCTTTCTTT
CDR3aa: CATKQGSNTEAFF

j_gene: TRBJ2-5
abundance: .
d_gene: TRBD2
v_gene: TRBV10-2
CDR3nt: TGCGCCAGCAAATCTAGCGGGGGGGCCCGGGAGACCCAGTACTTC
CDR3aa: CASKSSGGARETQYF

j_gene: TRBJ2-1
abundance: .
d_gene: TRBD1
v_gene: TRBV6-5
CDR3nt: TGTGCCAGCAGCCGACCGACAGGGGGCAATGAGCAGTTCTTC
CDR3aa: CASSRPTGGNEQFF

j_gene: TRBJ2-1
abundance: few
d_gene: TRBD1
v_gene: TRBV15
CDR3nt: TGTGCCACCAGCATACCCAGGGGGCCAAACAATGAGCAGTTCTTC
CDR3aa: CATSIPRGPNNEQFF

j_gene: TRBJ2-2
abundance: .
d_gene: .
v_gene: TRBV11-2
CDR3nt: TGTGCCAGCAGCTTTTCGGGAGTTGGCACCGGGGAGCTGTTTTTT
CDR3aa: CASSFSGVGTGELFF

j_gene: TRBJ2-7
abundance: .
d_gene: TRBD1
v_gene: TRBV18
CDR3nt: TGTGCCAGCTCACCTCCGTTACGAGACAGGGCTAACTACGAGCAGTACTTC
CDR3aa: CASSPPLRDRANYEQYF

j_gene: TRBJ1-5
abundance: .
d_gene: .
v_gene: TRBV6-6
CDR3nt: TGTGCCAGCACCCTTTATAGCAATCAGCCCCAGCATTTT
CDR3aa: CASTLYSNQPQHF

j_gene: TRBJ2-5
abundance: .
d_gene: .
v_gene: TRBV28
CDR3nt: TGTGCCAGCAGTTCCTGGGGCGGGACTCTCCAAGAGACCCAGTACTTC
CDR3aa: CASSSWGGTLQETQYF

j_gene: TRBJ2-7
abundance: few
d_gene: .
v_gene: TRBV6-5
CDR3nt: TGTGCCAGCAGTTACGGGCAGGGCGTTAATTTCGACGAGCAGTACTTC
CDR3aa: CASSYGQGVNFDEQYF

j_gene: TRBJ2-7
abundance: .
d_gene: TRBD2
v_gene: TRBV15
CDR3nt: TGTGCCACCAGCCAGACTAGCGGGGACTCCTACGAGCAGTACTTC
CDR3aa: CATSQTSGDSYEQYF

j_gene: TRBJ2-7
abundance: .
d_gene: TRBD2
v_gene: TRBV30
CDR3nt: TGTGCCTGGAGTCTTCTAGCGGGAGTCAGGTACGAGCAGTACTTC
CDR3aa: CAWSLLAGVRYEQYF

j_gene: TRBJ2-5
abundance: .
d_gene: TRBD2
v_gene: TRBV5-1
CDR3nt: TGCGCCAGCAGCCCGGCGACTAGCGGGGCCTTCCAAGAGACCCAGTACTTC
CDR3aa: CASSPATSGAFQETQYF

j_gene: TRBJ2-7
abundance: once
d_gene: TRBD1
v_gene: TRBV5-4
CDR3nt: TGTGCCAGCAGCTCTACCGGGACAGGGATTTACGAGCAGTACTTC
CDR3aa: CASSSTGTGIYEQYF

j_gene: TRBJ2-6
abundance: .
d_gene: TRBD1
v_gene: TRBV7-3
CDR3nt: TGTGCCAGCAGCCCTCGGGACAGTGCCCTTTCTGGGGCCAACGTCCTGACTTTC
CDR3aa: CASSPRDSALSGANVLTF

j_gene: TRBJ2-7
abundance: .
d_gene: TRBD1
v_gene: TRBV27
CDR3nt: TGTGCCAGCGGGGACAGGAAAGCCTACGAGCAGTACTTC
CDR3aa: CASGDRKAYEQYF

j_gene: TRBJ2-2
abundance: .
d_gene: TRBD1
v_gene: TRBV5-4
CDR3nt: TGTGCCAGCAGCGGGGGACAGGACACCGGGGAGCTGTTTTTT
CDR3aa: CASSGGQDTGELFF

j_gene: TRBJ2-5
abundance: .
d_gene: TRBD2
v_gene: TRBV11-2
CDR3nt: TGTGCCAGCAGCTTAAGACTAGCGGGGGGACAAGAGACCCAGTACTTC
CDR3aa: CASSLRLAGGQETQYF

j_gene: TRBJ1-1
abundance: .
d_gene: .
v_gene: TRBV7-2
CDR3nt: TGTGCCAGCAGCCCCGTCAGGGCCACTGAAGCTTTCTTT
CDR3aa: CASSPVRATEAFF

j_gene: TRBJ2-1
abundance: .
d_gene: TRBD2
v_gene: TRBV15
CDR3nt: TGTGCCACCAGCAGAGATGATTGGGCGGCGGGGGCCTACAATGAGCAGTTCTTC
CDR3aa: CATSRDDWAAGAYNEQFF

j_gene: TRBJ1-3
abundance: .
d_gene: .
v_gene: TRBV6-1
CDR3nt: TGTGCCAGCAGTGGCCTGAGGTTGGGGCCTTACTCTGGAAACACCATATATTTT
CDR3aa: CASSGLRLGPYSGNTIYF

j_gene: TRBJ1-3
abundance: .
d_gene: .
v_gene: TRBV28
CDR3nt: TGTGCCAGCAGTTTCCTTCAGGGTGCTGGAAACACCATATATTTT
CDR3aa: CASSFLQGAGNTIYF

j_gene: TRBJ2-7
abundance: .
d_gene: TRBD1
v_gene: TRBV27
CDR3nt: TGTGCCAGCAGTTTATCGGTTGGACAGGGGCTTGCCTACGAGCAGTACTTC
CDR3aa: CASSLSVGQGLAYEQYF

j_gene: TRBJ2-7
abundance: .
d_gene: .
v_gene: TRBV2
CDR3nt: TGTGCCAGCACACGGACGAGGGAAAGCTACGAGCAGTACTTC
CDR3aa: CASTRTRESYEQYF

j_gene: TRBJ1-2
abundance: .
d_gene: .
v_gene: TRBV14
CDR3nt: TGTGCCAGCAGCCAAGTCTTCGGTGAGAGGACCTTC
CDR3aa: CASSQVFGERTF

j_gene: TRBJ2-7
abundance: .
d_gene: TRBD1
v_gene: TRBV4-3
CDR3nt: TGCGCCAGCAGCCAAGAAGGGACAGGGGGCAGATACGAGCAGTACTTC
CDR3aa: CASSQEGTGGRYEQYF

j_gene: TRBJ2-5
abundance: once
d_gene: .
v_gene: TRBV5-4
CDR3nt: TGTGCCAGCAGCTTGGCAGGGGTAGAGACCCAGTACTTC
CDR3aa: CASSLAGVETQYF

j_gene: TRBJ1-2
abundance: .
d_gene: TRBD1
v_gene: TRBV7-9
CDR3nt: TGTGCCAGCAGCTTAAGTGACAGGGAAGGACATGGCTACACCTTC
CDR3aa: CASSLSDREGHGYTF

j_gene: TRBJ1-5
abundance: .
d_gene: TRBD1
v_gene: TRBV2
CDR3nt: TGTGCCAGCCGATCCGGGGGGACAGGGCGTCCTCAGCCCCAGCATTTT
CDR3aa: CASRSGGTGRPQPQHF

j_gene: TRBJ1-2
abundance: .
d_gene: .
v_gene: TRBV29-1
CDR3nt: TGCAGCGTTGGAACCACTCGTTTTAACTATGGCTACACCTTC
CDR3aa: CSVGTTRFNYGYTF